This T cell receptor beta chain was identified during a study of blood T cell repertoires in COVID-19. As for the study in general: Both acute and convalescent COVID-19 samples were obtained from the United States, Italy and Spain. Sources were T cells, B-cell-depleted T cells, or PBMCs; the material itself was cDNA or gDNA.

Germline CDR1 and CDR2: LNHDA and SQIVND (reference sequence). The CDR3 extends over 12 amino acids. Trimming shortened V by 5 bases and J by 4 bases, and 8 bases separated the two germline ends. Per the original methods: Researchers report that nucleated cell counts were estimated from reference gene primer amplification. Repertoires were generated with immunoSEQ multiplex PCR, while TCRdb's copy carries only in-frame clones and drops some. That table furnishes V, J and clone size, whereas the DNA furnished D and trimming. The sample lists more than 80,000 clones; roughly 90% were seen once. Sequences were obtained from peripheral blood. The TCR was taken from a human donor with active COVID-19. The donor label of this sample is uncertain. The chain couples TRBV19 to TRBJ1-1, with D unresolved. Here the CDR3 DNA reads TGTGCCAGTAGTTATACAGCCACTGAAGCTTTCTTT. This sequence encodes CASSYTATEAFF.